This T cell receptor (beta chain) was identified in a study of shared T cell receptors in the human thymus. The protocol was immunoSEQ multiplex PCR, while the TCRdb copy is restricted to in-frame clones and leaves out a portion. Of 700,000 to 750,000 clones in the sample, 80% to 90% were seen once. The CDR3 length is 10 residues. V lost 6 bases, J lost 15 bases, and 12 bases lay in between. The germline gives CDR1 SNHLY, CDR2 FYNNEI. The sample was also linked to a second study, of human thymus T cells. That report notes: Highly overlapping thymic repertoires in unrelated individuals were reported by related research.

The sample consisted of thymocytes. The clonotype comes from a girl under two years old with a congenital heart defect. This chain links TRBV2 with TRBJ2-1; D possibly corresponds to TRBD2 (5 bases). Written as DNA, the CDR3 is TGTGCCAGCAGCAGAGCGGTTCGGTTCTTC. It encodes CASSRAVRFF.